The clone carrying this TCR beta chain appeared many times. The data belong to a study of T cells in Graves' hyperthyroidism and ophthalmopathy. The TCR beta CDR3 regions underwent amplification using RNA transcripts as the source. During a first-round RT-PCR of the TCR CDR3, the HTBI primer set was used. TCRdb re-called the multiplex PCR reads through MiXCR, storing one row per CDR3 protein. The sample includes 400,000 to 450,000 distinct CDR3 sequences, about 14% of them seen just once. Diagnoses used clinical symptoms, serum thyroxine and TRAb, thyroid ultrasound and orbital computed tomography. The J segment lost 4 bases and the V segment lost 3 bases, leaving 6 bases of the junction unmatched. The length of the CDR3 is 15 residues. Germline lookup yields CDR1 MGHRA and CDR2 YSYEKL.

The receptor was isolated from a man between 18 and 35 years old with Graves' ophthalmopathy. The sample consisted of blood. The chain carries TRBV4-1 and TRBJ2-7, with 10 positions matching TRBD1. CDR3 bases: TGCGCCAGCAGCCATCAAGACAGGGGGCCGTACGAGCAGTACTTC. Translated: CASSHQDRGPYEQYF.